Below are 21 T cell receptor beta chains sequenced from a single sample in a study of T-cell reconstitution after alpha-beta-depleted transplantation in children. Researchers prepared the TCRbeta library using unique molecular identifiers, the study reports. TCRdb re-derived calls from the PCR reads in MiXCR, one entry per CDR3 protein. The profile shows 260,000 or so distinct CDR3 sequences, about 12% of them singletons. Sample: PBMCs from the stem cell graft donor, taken from the stem cell graft. These receptors all stem from a human donor who donated a stem cell graft to a child with acute lymphoblastic leukemia.

J is TRBJ2-7 and V is TRBV6-1; D may match TRBD1 or TRBD2 (5 bases each). V gave up 7 bases and J gave up 5 bases, with 21 bases separating them. Germline-derived CDR1 and CDR2 are MNHNS and SASEGT. This CDR3 spans 15 amino acids. The CDR3 DNA sequence: TGTGCCAGCAATAAACCCGGGGCTAAGTCCCACGAGCAGTACTTC. Translating gives CASNKPGAKSHEQYF.

This clonotype showed up many times. V is TRBV5-1 and J is TRBJ2-1; TRBD2 agrees at 11 bases. The CDR3 runs to 15 residues. From germline, CDR1 is SGHRS and CDR2 YFSETQ. Trimming at V came to 3 bases and at J to 4 bases, leaving 3 bases not matched to a gene. The CDR3 sequence: CASSSGLAEYNEQFF. CDR3 DNA: TGCGCCAGCAGCTCGGGACTAGCGGAGTACAATGAGCAGTTCTTC.

This clonotype was seen at least ten times. DNA of the CDR3: TGCGCCAGCAGCCTCTCCGGGACAGGGTCAGAGACCCAGTACTTC. It yields the protein CASSLSGTGSETQYF. The chain joins TRBV5-1 to TRBJ2-5; 9 nucleotides align to TRBD1. The V segment lost 4 bases and the J segment 4 bases; nucleotides outside the gene matches: 8. This CDR3 region has 15 residues. Germline CDR1 is SGHRS and CDR2 is YFSETQ.

This clonotype was counted many times. This chain joins TRBV5-1 and TRBJ2-7; possibly TRBD1 for D (8 bases). CDR3 length: 17 residues. CDR1 and CDR2 from the germline V gene are SGHRS and YFSETQ. The V end lost 4 bases, the J end lost 2 bases, and 22 bases lay between the germline ends. CDR3 protein: CASSRQGTNAPTYEQYF. CDR3 nucleotides: TGCGCCAGCAGCCGACAGGGGACTAACGCCCCAACCTACGAGCAGTACTTC.

At least ten counts were recorded for this clonotype. The chain uses TRBV12-3 or TRBV12-4 and TRBJ1-2; the match to TRBD1 covers 9 bases. J lost 8 bases, V lost 5 bases, and 6 bases had no gene match. The CDR3 contains 13 residues. The CDR3 DNA follows: TGTGCCAGCAGTACAGGGGGCGCTTACGGCTACACCTTC. The encoded protein is CASSTGGAYGYTF.

About this clonotype: A much larger clonotype is one base distant, so this may be a read error. J is TRBJ2-1 and V is TRBV12-3 or TRBV12-4; 8 bases match TRBD2. The CDR3 consists of 19 residues. J lost 0 bases, V lost 8 bases, and 18 bases had no gene match. CDR3 DNA sequence: TGTGCCAGCTGTTCCCCTAGCGGGCGGGGACCAAGCTCCTACAATGAGCAGTTCTTC. Translating gives CASCSPSGRGPSSYNEQFF.

This clonotype was recorded many times. The rearrangement joins TRBV20-1 to TRBJ1-2; tentatively, D is TRBD1 (5 bases). Between the trimmed V and J ends, which lost 1 base and 4 bases, there was a span of 10 bases. CDR1 is DFQATT, CDR2 SNEGSKA, per germline (reference sequence). This CDR3 is built from 13 residues. The CDR3 nucleotides are TGCAGTGCTAGAGTCGGGGGGACCTATGGCTACACCTTC. Translation: CSARVGGTYGYTF.

This clonotype occurred many times. This sequence joins TRBV5-1 and TRBJ1-1; 7 bases align to TRBD1. CDR3 length equals 15 residues. V shed 4 bases and J 0 bases; nucleotides not matched to a gene: 6. Germline CDR1 is SGHRS and CDR2 is YFSETQ. For the CDR3, the DNA is TGCGCCAGCAGCAAGGGACAGACGATGAACACTGAAGCTTTCTTT. Translation: CASSKGQTMNTEAFF.

Notes on this clonotype: A much larger clone is a single base away; this may be a read error. V and J are TRBV20-1 and TRBJ2-4; D may be TRBD1 (6 bases). The CDR3 has 15 amino acids. Germline CDR1 DFQATT, CDR2 SNEGSKA (reference sequence). The CDR3 sequence is CSARDHRAGKNSQYF. CDR3 DNA sequence: TGCAGTGCTAGAGATCACAGGGCCGGCAAAAACAGTCAGTACTTC.

At least ten counts were recorded for this clonotype. The rearrangement joins TRBV27 to TRBJ2-2; D gene ambiguous. Trimming removed 5 bases at V and 7 bases at J, with 8 bases between. Germline V gives CDR1 MNHEY, CDR2 SMNVEV (reference sequence). This CDR3 region has 12 residues. CDR3 sequence (DNA): TGTGCCAGCAGTACGACTGGCGGGGAGCTGTTTTTT. Its protein is CASSTTGGELFF.

This clonotype was counted a few times. The CDR3 coding sequence is TGCGCCAGCAGCTTGGTTTCCAGCGGGATTTTCAATGAGCAGTTCTTC. Translation: CASSLVSSGIFNEQFF. V and J are TRBV5-1 and TRBJ2-1, with 7 bases identical to TRBD2. Germline assignment: CDR1 SGHRS and CDR2 YFSETQ. With V trimmed by 0 bases and J by 6 bases, 9 bases remained unmatched. The CDR3 has 16 residues.

The table lists this clonotype with many counts. This sequence joins TRBV6-1 and TRBJ1-2; perhaps TRBD1 as D (6 bases). Germline CDR1 and CDR2: MNHNS and SASEGT. The CDR3 is 13 residues long. The V gene lost 5 bases and the J gene lost 8 bases, with 15 bases spanning the gap. The CDR3 DNA is TGTGCCAGCAGTACCAGGGGAATGAGCGGCTACACCTTC. This translates into CASSTRGMSGYTF.

This clonotype was counted only a few times. The chain couples TRBV20-1 to TRBJ1-6; TRBD1 matches 7 bases. Germline V gene lookup returns CDR1 DFQATT and CDR2 SNEGSKA (reference sequence). V dropped 4 bases and J dropped 7; count of bases not matched to a gene: 10. This CDR3 spans 15 amino acids. The CDR3 nucleotides read TGCAGTGCTACCGACAGGGCAATGGGGAATTCACCCCTCCACTTT. Translation: CSATDRAMGNSPLHF.

This clonotype has ten or more counts. The chain carries TRBV29-1 and TRBJ2-7; 12 bases are shared with TRBD1. Looked up from germline, CDR1 is SQVTM and CDR2 is ANQGSEA. The CDR3 runs to 13 residues. After removal of 7 bases from V and 7 bases from J, the junction contained 8 bases not matched to a gene. Here the CDR3 reads CSARDRGRGEQYF. The CDR3 nucleotides are TGCAGCGCCCGGGACAGGGGGCGAGGGGAGCAGTACTTC.

This clonotype was found many times. A junction end diverges from the germline sequence, so it may reflect a read error. The rearrangement joins TRBV7-8 to TRBJ2-5; D is perhaps TRBD1 or TRBD2 (5 bases each). Germline values: CDR1 SGHVS, CDR2 FQNEAQ. The length of the CDR3 is 14 residues. DNA for the CDR3: TGTGCCAGCAGCTTAACGAGGGACCATGAGACCCAGTACTTC. This gives the protein CASSLTRDHETQYF.

As to this clonotype: This may come from a read error, since a much larger clone is one base off. The CDR3 protein is CASRDSGATYEQNF. The CDR3 nucleotides read TGCGCCAGCAGAGATAGCGGGGCCACCTACGAGCAGAACTTC. The gene calls are TRBV5-1 and TRBJ2-7; TRBD2 agrees at 8 bases. This CDR3 has 14 residues. CDR1 is SGHRS, CDR2 YFSETQ, per germline.

This clonotype was seen repeatedly, ten times or more. The chain carries TRBV5-1 and TRBJ2-3, with D maybe TRBD2 (5 bases). V was clipped by 3 bases and J by 3 bases, with 11 bases between them. Germline V lookup: CDR1 SGHRS, CDR2 YFSETQ. The CDR3 contains 14 residues. The DNA of the CDR3 is TGCGCCAGCAGCTATGAGGGTGGGACAGATACGCAGTATTTT. Its protein product is CASSYEGGTDTQYF. Full variable domain (remainder filled in from reference TRBV5-1 and TRBJ2-3): KAGVTQTPRYLIKTRGQQVTLSCSPISGHRSVSWYQQTPGQGLQFLFEYFSETQRNKGNFPGRFSGRQFSNSRSEMNVSTLELGDSALYLCASSYEGGTDTQYFGPGTRLTVL.

This clonotype was seen many times. The chain is built from TRBV7-8 and TRBJ1-2, with D tentatively TRBD1 (6 bases). Germline V lookup: CDR1 SGHVS, CDR2 FQNEAQ. The ends were cut back, 6 bases at V and 6 bases at J, with 23 bases in the middle. The length of the CDR3 is 16 residues. The CDR3 region has the DNA TGTGCCAGCAGTATTACTTGGGGGCAGGGGTCGAATGGCTACACCTTC. Protein: CASSITWGQGSNGYTF.

This clonotype was detected ten times or more. This chain joins TRBV5-6 and TRBJ1-1, with a tentative D call TRBD1 (6 bases). Germline V lookup: CDR1 SGHDT, CDR2 YYEEEE. There are 15 residues in the CDR3. V was clipped by 0 bases and J by 5 bases, with 14 bases between them. The CDR3 sequence is CASSLDPGARTEAFF. The CDR3 DNA sequence: TGTGCCAGCAGCTTGGATCCGGGGGCGCGGACTGAAGCTTTCTTT. The complete variable domain, with remaining parts taken from reference TRBV5-6 and TRBJ1-1, reads DAGVTQSPTHLIKTRGQQVTLRCSPKSGHDTVSWYQQALGQGPQFIFQYYEEEERQRGNFPDRFSGHQFPNYSSELNVNALLLGDSALYLCASSLDPGARTEAFFGQGTRLTVV.

This clonotype has at least ten counts. The chain uses TRBV5-1 and TRBJ2-5; the D is unclear. Trimming took off 2 bases at V and 4 bases at J, with 3 bases between the two ends. Germline V gene lookup returns CDR1 SGHRS and CDR2 YFSETQ. The CDR3 totals 11 residues. CDR3 coding DNA: TGCGCCAGCAGCTTCGCAGAGACCCAGTACTTC. Its translation: CASSFAETQYF.

With regard to this clonotype: A much larger clone sits a single nucleotide away, making a read error possible. The CDR3 DNA reads TGTGCCAGCGGCCCTTCACCAGAAGGGAAGCAGTATTTT. This sequence encodes CASGPSPEGKQYF. V and J are TRBV5-5 and TRBJ2-3, with D unclear. The CDR3 length is 13 residues. Germline values: CDR1 SGHKS, CDR2 YYEKEE (reference sequence). With 7 bases removed from V and 11 bases from J, the gap between germline ends came to 20 bases.